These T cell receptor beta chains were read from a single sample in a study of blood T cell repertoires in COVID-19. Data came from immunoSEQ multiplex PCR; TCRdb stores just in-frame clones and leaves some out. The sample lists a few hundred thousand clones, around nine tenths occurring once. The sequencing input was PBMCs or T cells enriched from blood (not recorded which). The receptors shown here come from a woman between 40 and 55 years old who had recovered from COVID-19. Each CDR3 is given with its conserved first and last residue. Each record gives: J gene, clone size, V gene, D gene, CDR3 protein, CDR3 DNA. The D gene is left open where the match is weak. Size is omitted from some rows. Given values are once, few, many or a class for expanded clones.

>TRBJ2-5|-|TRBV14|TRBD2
CASSQVGVRDAGLAGGQETQYF
TGTGCCAGCAGCCAAGTAGGGGTCAGAGACGCGGGCTTGGCGGGGGGCCAAGAGACCCAGTACTTC
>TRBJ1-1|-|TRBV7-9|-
CASSLEAALNTEAFF
TGTGCCAGCAGCTTAGAGGCGGCTTTGAACACTGAAGCTTTCTTT
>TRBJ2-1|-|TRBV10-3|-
CAISESSYNEQFF
TGTGCCATCAGTGAGTCGAGTTACAATGAGCAGTTCTTC
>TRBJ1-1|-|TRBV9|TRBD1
CASSPWDSLNTEAFF
TGTGCCAGCAGCCCGTGGGACAGCCTGAACACTGAAGCTTTCTTT
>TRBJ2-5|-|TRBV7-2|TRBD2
CASSPLGLAGGRETQYF
TGTGCCAGCAGCCCCCTGGGACTAGCGGGAGGGCGGGAGACCCAGTACTTC
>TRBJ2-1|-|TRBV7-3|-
CASSKNRDPSEQFF
TGTGCCAGCAGCAAAAACAGGGACCCCAGTGAGCAGTTCTTC
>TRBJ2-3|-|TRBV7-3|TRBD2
CASSREPRSSSGGRDTQYF
TGTGCCAGCAGCCGAGAACCACGCTCTTCTAGCGGGGGGCGGGATACGCAGTATTTT
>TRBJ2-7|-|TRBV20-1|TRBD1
CSANDRGSYEQYF
TGCAGTGCTAATGACAGGGGAAGCTACGAGCAGTACTTC
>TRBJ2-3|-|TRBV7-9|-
CASSARGSHGDTQYF
TGTGCCAGCAGCGCTCGGGGGTCCCACGGGGATACGCAGTATTTT
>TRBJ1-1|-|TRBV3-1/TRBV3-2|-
CASSPIGGGLRTFEAFF
TGTGCCAGCAGTCCTATAGGGGGGGGCCTACGGACTTTTGAAGCTTTCTTT
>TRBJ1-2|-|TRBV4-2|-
CASSQNTGSNYGYTF
TGTGCCAGCAGCCAGAACACAGGGTCTAACTATGGCTACACCTTC
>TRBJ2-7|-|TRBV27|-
CASSLSTKSYEQYF
TGTGCCAGCAGTCTAAGCACCAAGTCCTACGAGCAGTACTTC
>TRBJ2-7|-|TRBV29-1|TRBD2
CSVGTSASYEQYF
TGCAGCGTTGGGACTAGCGCTTCCTACGAGCAGTACTTC
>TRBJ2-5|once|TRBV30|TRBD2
CAWTSGETQYF
TGTGCCTGGACTAGCGGCGAGACCCAGTACTTC
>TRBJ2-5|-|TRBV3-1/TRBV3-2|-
CASSLPRGTQYF
TGTGCCAGCAGCCTCCCTAGGGGGACCCAGTACTTC
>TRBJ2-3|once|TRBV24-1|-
CATSDHSTDTQYF
TGTGCCACCAGTGATCATTCCACAGATACGCAGTATTTT
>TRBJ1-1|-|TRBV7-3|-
CASSLHPNTEAFF
TGTGCCAGCAGCTTACATCCGAACACTGAAGCTTTCTTT
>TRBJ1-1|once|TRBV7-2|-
CASSAHEGVNTEAFF
TGTGCCAGCAGCGCACACGAGGGCGTGAACACTGAAGCTTTCTTT
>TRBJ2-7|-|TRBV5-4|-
CASSLDTVEQYF
TGTGCCAGCAGCTTGGACACAGTCGAGCAGTACTTC
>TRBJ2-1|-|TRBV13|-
CASSPNGDSFNEQFF
TGTGCCAGCAGCCCAAACGGTGACTCGTTCAATGAGCAGTTCTTC
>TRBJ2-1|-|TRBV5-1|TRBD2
CASSLGTSVNEQFF
TGCGCCAGCAGCCTTGGGACTAGCGTTAATGAGCAGTTCTTC
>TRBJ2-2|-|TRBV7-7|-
CASSPRTQNTGELFF
TGTGCTAGCAGCCCCAGGACTCAGAACACCGGGGAGCTGTTTTTT
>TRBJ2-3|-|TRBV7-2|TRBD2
CASSLTGTSGRGTDTQYF
TGTGCCAGCAGCCTAACCGGGACTAGCGGGAGGGGCACAGATACGCAGTATTTT
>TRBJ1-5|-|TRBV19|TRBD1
CASSISTGGRQPQHF
TGTGCCAGTAGTATATCGACAGGGGGCCGCCAGCCCCAGCATTTT
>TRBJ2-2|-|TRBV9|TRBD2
CASTGTSSNTGELFF
TGTGCCAGCACGGGGACTAGCTCCAACACCGGGGAGCTGTTTTTT
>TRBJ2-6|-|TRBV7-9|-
CASSQADGANVLTF
TGTGCCAGCAGCCAGGCTGACGGGGCCAACGTCCTGACTTTC
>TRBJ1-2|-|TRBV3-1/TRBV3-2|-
CASSQDLAVPYGYTF
TGTGCCAGCAGCCAAGATTTGGCGGTTCCTTATGGCTACACCTTC
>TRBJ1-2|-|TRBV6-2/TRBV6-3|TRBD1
CASSYSRQGNYGYTF
TGTGCCAGCAGTTACTCTCGACAGGGTAACTATGGCTACACCTTC
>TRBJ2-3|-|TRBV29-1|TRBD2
CSVLADGTDTQYF
TGCAGCGTTCTAGCGGATGGCACAGATACGCAGTATTTT
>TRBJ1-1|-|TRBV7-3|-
CASSSHGGRSTEAFF
TGTGCCAGCAGCTCCCATGGCGGCCGTAGCACTGAAGCTTTCTTT
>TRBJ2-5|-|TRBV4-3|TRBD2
CASSQDLAGNQETQYF
TGCGCCAGCAGCCAAGATCTAGCGGGGAACCAAGAGACCCAGTACTTC
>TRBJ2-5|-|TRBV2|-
CASRQGGETQYF
TGTGCCAGCAGACAGGGCGGGGAGACCCAGTACTTC
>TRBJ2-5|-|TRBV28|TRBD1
CASSRQGEETQYF
TGTGCCAGCAGTCGACAGGGAGAAGAGACCCAGTACTTC
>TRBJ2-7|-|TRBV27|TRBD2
CATSPVAGSYEQYF
TGTGCCACCAGCCCGGTAGCGGGATCCTACGAGCAGTACTTC
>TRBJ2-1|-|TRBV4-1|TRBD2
CASSQGGAGGYYNEQFF
TGCGCCAGCAGCCAAGGAGGAGCGGGGGGCTACTACAATGAGCAGTTCTTC
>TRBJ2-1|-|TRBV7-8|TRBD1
CASSIDRDDNEQFF
TGTGCCAGCAGCATAGACAGGGATGACAATGAGCAGTTCTTC
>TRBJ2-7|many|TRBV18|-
CASSPSLYSRETYSYEQYF
TGTGCCAGCTCACCATCCTTATATTCCCGGGAGACCTACTCCTACGAGCAGTACTTC
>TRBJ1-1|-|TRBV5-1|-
CASSLSQGHYTEAFF
TGCGCCAGCAGCTTGTCGCAGGGACACTACACTGAAGCTTTCTTT
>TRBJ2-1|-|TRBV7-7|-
CASSLVGAGEQFF
TGTGCTAGCAGCTTAGTAGGAGCTGGTGAGCAGTTCTTC
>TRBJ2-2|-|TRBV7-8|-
CASSPLSVGELFF
TGTGCCAGCAGCCCTTTGAGCGTCGGGGAGCTGTTTTTT
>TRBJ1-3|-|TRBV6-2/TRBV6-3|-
CASSSGGPTHF
TGTGCCAGCAGTTCGGGAGGACCCACTCATTTT
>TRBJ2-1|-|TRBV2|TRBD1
CASSPGQGRNEQFF
TGTGCCAGCAGCCCAGGACAGGGGAGGAATGAGCAGTTCTTC
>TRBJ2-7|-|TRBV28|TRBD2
CASSKAGVPYEQYF
TGTGCCAGCAGTAAAGCGGGGGTTCCCTACGAGCAGTACTTC
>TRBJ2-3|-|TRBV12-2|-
CASRFVAGRAFLDTQYF
TGTGCAAGTCGCTTCGTAGCGGGGAGGGCCTTTTTAGATACGCAGTATTTT
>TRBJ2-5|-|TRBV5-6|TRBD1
CASSLGDRLLETQYF
TGTGCCAGCAGCTTGGGGGACAGGCTCCTTGAGACCCAGTACTTC
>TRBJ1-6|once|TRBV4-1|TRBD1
CASSQQGVNSPLHF
TGCGCCAGCAGCCAGCAGGGGGTCAATTCACCCCTCCACTTT
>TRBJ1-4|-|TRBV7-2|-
CASSFEGGEKLFF
TGTGCCAGCAGTTTCGAGGGCGGTGAAAAACTGTTTTTT
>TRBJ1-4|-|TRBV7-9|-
CASSLGPGGEKLFF
TGTGCCAGCAGCTTGGGGCCTGGTGGTGAAAAACTGTTTTTT
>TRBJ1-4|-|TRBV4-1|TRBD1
CASSLAGGPNEKLFF
TGCGCCAGCAGCCTAGCAGGGGGTCCTAATGAAAAACTGTTTTTT
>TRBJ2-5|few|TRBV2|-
CASKPGISIQETQYF
TGTGCCAGCAAACCAGGGATAAGTATCCAAGAGACCCAGTACTTC
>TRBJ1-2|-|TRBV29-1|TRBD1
CSVGLQGALGYTF
TGCAGCGTTGGGTTACAGGGGGCGCTTGGCTACACCTTC
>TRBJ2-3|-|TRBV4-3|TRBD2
CASSQLAGGSDTQYF
TGCGCCAGCAGCCAACTAGCGGGGGGTTCAGATACGCAGTATTTT
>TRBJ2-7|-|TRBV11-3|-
CASSLVSSYEQYF
TGTGCCAGCAGCTTGGTGAGCTCCTACGAGCAGTACTTC
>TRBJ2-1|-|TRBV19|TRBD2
CASTLYGTGLAVYNEQFF
TGTGCCAGTACCCTTTACGGGACGGGACTAGCGGTCTACAATGAGCAGTTCTTC
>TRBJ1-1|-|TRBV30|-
CAWAAGLPGTEAFF
TGTGCTTGGGCGGCGGGACTCCCGGGGACTGAAGCTTTCTTT